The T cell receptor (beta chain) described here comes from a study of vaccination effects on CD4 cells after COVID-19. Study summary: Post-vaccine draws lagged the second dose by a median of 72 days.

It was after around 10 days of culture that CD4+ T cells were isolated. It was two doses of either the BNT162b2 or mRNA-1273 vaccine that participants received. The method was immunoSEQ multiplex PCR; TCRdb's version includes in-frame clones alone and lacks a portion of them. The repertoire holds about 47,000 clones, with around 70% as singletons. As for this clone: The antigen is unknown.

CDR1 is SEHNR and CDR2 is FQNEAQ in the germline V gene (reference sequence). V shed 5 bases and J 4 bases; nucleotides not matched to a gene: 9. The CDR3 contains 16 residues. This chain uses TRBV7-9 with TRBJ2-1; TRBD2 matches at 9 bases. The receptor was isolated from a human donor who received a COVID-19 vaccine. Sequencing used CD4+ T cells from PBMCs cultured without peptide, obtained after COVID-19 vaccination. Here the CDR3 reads CASSTWETSGYNEQFF. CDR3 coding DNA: TGTGCCAGCAGCACCTGGGAGACTAGCGGATACAATGAGCAGTTCTTC.